The entry that follows covers one T cell receptor (beta chain) sequence. A read error is the likely source, as a far larger clone sits one nucleotide away. Enrolled through a virtual design, the participants were between roughly 18 and 90 years of age and came from some 26 US areas. Two negative PCRs, clearance, or symptom resolution characterized the recovered Cohort 3 donors. This sample stems from a study of blood T cell repertoires in COVID-19. On the study more broadly: Material from acute and convalescent COVID-19 was sourced from the United States, Italy and Spain.

In the source study's methods: Reference gene primer amplification gave estimated nucleated cell counts. This table comes from immunoSEQ multiplex PCR, and its TCRdb copy is limited to in-frame clones, with some not included. That table furnishes V, J and clone size, whereas the DNA furnished D and trimming. Seen here are 100,000 to 150,000 clones, roughly 84% observed once, and the top ten hold under 5%. The CDR3 sequence is 12 residues long. Germline-derived CDR1 and CDR2 are MNHEY and SVGAGI. Trimming took off 5 bases at V and 4 bases at J, with 5 bases between the two ends. The source material was PBMCs or T cells enriched from blood (not recorded which). This clonotype was sampled from a woman aged 25 to 45 who had recovered from COVID-19. The V gene is TRBV6-5, the J gene TRBJ2-2; D remains unclear. CDR3 sequence: CASSLSTGELFF. DNA for the CDR3: TGTGCCAGCAGTCTGAGCACCGGGGAGCTGTTTTTT.